These 26 T cell receptor beta chains came from one sample sequenced in a study of beta chain features in type 1 diabetes. Study-wide results and caveats: People with Type 1 diabetes carried modestly yet significantly shorter TCRB CDR3s in all four CD4+ subsets.

Every bit of the isolated RNA underwent reverse transcription, so sequencing read expressed TCRB transcripts. Profiled with immunoSEQ multiplex PCR; TCRdb holds only in-frame clones, not every one. The sample contains 150,000 to 200,000 clones, roughly 60% of which appear only once. No antigen has been assigned to these receptors. Sequenced sample: naive CD4+ T cells from blood. These receptors were collected from a man under 40 with type 1 diabetes.

The J gene is TRBJ2-1, the V gene TRBV7-8; TRBD2 is a possible D gene (6 bases). Germline CDR1 and CDR2: SGHVS and FQNEAQ. Trimming left V 5 bases short and J 8 bases short, with 13 bases between. The CDR3 consists of 13 residues. CDR3: CASSLTRGDEQFF. For the CDR3, the DNA is TGTGCCAGCAGCCTTACCCGCGGGGATGAGCAGTTCTTC.

The gene calls are TRBV6-1 and TRBJ1-1, with D maybe TRBD1 (5 bases). The V and J ends lost 8 bases and 0 bases respectively, with 16 bases between them. The CDR3 spans 15 residues. Per germline, CDR1 MNHNS and CDR2 SASEGT. CDR3 coding DNA: TGTGCCAGCGGGCGTGATCCAGGGCTGAACACTGAAGCTTTCTTT. It encodes CASGRDPGLNTEAFF.

The chain joins TRBV28 to TRBJ2-5; no clear D gene. This CDR3 contains 13 residues. Between the trimmed V and J ends, which lost 5 bases and 0 bases, there was a span of 7 bases. The germline V gene encodes CDR1 MDHEN and CDR2 SYDVKM. The CDR3 DNA reads TGTGCCAGCAGTCTCCTTTACCAAGAGACCCAGTACTTC. It yields the protein CASSLLYQETQYF. Based on the CDR3 plus reference TRBV28 and TRBJ2-5, the full variable domain is DVKVTQSSRYLVKRTGEKVFLECVQDMDHENMFWYRQDPGLGLRLIYFSYDVKMKEKGDIPEGYSVSREKKERFSLILESASTNQTSMYLCASSLLYQETQYFGPGTRLLVL.

The chain employs TRBV7-2 and TRBJ2-5, with no clear D. Trimming cost V 1 base and J 1 base, with 13 bases left between them. The germline V gene encodes CDR1 SGHTA and CDR2 FQGNSA. This CDR3 spans 16 amino acids. CDR3 DNA: TGTGCCAGCAGCTTAGGAATAAGTCTCAGCCAAGAGACCCAGTACTTC. Protein product: CASSLGISLSQETQYF.

The rearrangement uses TRBV2 and TRBJ2-7; TRBD2 might be the D (5 bases). CDR3 length: 12 residues. CDR1 SNHLY and CDR2 FYNNEI come from the germline V gene. V was shortened by 8 bases and J by 2 bases, with 10 bases between the two germline ends. CDR3 region: CASAGRAYEQYF. For the CDR3, the DNA is TGTGCCAGCGCGGGCAGAGCCTACGAGCAGTACTTC.

The rearrangement joins TRBV2 to TRBJ2-3, with D tentatively TRBD1 (6 bases). Trimming took off 3 bases at V and 5 bases at J, with 9 bases between the two ends. The CDR3 extends over 13 amino acids. The germline V gene encodes CDR1 SNHLY and CDR2 FYNNEI. The CDR3 spells CASSDRGGDTQYF. The CDR3 DNA reads as TGTGCCAGCAGTGATCGAGGGGGAGATACGCAGTATTTT.

V is TRBV2 and J is TRBJ2-1; D is undetermined. Germline V gives CDR1 SNHLY, CDR2 FYNNEI. This CDR3 contains 11 residues. Trimming removed 4 bases from V and 8 bases from J, with 6 bases in between. DNA for the CDR3: TGTGCCAGCAGTGTTAGTCATGAGCAGTTCTTC. Encoded protein: CASSVSHEQFF.

This chain joins TRBV5-1 and TRBJ2-3, with D perhaps TRBD1 (5 bases). The CDR3 totals 15 residues. From germline, CDR1 is SGHRS and CDR2 YFSETQ. Trimming left V 1 base short and J 2 bases short, with 11 bases between. CDR3 sequence reads: CASSLLGQDTDTQYF. The CDR3 DNA is TGCGCCAGCAGCTTGTTGGGGCAGGACACAGATACGCAGTATTTT.

The rearrangement links TRBV20-1 to TRBJ1-2; unclear D gene. CDR3 length equals 11 residues. Germline assignment: CDR1 DFQATT and CDR2 SNEGSKA (reference sequence). V lost 6 bases, J lost 7 bases, and 12 bases lay in between. CDR3 amino acids: CSAYRGLGYTF. DNA of the CDR3: TGCAGTGCCTATAGAGGTCTTGGCTACACCTTC.

This clone was seen more than once but under ten times. The chain combines TRBV9 with TRBJ2-2; 12 positions agree with TRBD2. CDR1 and CDR2 from the germline V gene are SGDLS and YYNGEE. The junction had 1 base not matched to a gene; V was cut back by 1 base and J by 6 bases. The CDR3 has 15 amino acids. Here the CDR3 reads CASSVWTSGAGELFF. In DNA, the CDR3 is TGTGCCAGCAGCGTATGGACTAGCGGGGCCGGGGAGCTGTTTTTT.

V is TRBV2 and J is TRBJ2-5, with unresolved D. The CDR3 length is 16 residues. V was pared by 7 bases and J by 5 bases, with 23 bases between. CDR1 is SNHLY and CDR2 is FYNNEI in the germline V gene. CDR3 coding DNA: TGTGCCAGCATCCCACCATTAGGTTCCGCTCCGGAGACCCAGTACTTC. Amino acid sequence: CASIPPLGSAPETQYF.

As DNA, the CDR3 is TGCAGCGTCCTCACTGGGACAGACCACAATGAGCAGTTCTTC. Encoded protein: CSVLTGTDHNEQFF. V usage is TRBV29-1 and J usage is TRBJ2-1; 7 bases are shared with TRBD1. The CDR3 loop spans 14 amino acids. Germline assignment: CDR1 SQVTM and CDR2 ANQGSEA. Trimming cost V 6 bases and J 5 bases; bases outside gene matches: 10.

This clone was picked up one time. The chain carries TRBV4-3 and TRBJ2-3; D is unresolved. The germline V gene encodes CDR1 LGHNA and CDR2 YSLEER. This CDR3 has 14 residues. V was pared by 0 bases and J by 5 bases, with 9 bases between. The CDR3 DNA reads as TGCGCCAGCAGCCAAGATTTGGCCCTAGATACGCAGTATTTT. This translates into CASSQDLALDTQYF.

This clone appeared a few times. The CDR3 bases are TGTGCCAGTAGGAGAGGGAACAGGGACAGTAAAGCTTTCTTT. It translates to CASRRGNRDSKAFF. This chain uses TRBV19 with TRBJ1-1; TRBD1 matches at 7 bases. The germline CDR1 and CDR2 sequences are LNHDA and SQIVND (reference sequence). CDR3 length equals 14 residues. V gave up 6 bases and J gave up 9 bases; unmatched junction bases: 13.

The chain joins TRBV11-2 to TRBJ2-1; 8 nucleotides match TRBD1. CDR3 length equals 15 residues. Germline V gene lookup returns CDR1 SGHAT and CDR2 FQNNGV. With V trimmed by 6 bases and J by 3 bases, 7 bases remained unmatched. The CDR3 sequence: CASSPDRGSYNEQFF. The CDR3 DNA reads as TGTGCCAGCAGTCCTGACAGGGGAAGCTACAATGAGCAGTTCTTC.

The chain uses TRBV2 and TRBJ2-7; D remains unclear. V was clipped by 0 bases and J by 4 bases, with 16 bases between them. Looked up from germline, CDR1 is SNHLY and CDR2 is FYNNEI. CDR3 size: 16 residues. The CDR3 sequence is CASSEARPRWGYEQYF. The DNA of the CDR3 is TGTGCCAGCAGTGAAGCGCGACCCCGATGGGGATACGAGCAGTACTTC.

The rearrangement links TRBV7-9 to TRBJ2-3; D perhaps matches TRBD1 (6 bases). CDR3 length: 12 residues. V was pared by 5 bases and J by 5 bases, with 8 bases between. Germline V CDR1 and CDR2: SEHNR, FQNEAQ (reference sequence). Written as DNA, the CDR3 is TGTGCCAGCAGCCAAGGGGGAGATACGCAGTATTTT. Protein: CASSQGGDTQYF.

In its sample, this clone was seen a few times. The V gene is TRBV29-1, the J gene TRBJ2-7, with 7 positions matching TRBD1. Germline V gene data show CDR1 as SQVTM and CDR2 as ANQGSEA. Trimming took 6 bases from V and 3 from J; bases not matched to a gene: 5. This CDR3 comprises 12 residues. CDR3 amino acids: CSVTGQFYEQYF. As DNA, the CDR3 is TGCAGCGTGACGGGACAGTTCTACGAGCAGTACTTC.

The V and J genes are TRBV7-2 and TRBJ2-7, with D uncertain. The CDR3 is 15 residues long. CDR1 is SGHTA, CDR2 FQGNSA, per germline. The germline V and J ends were trimmed by 6 bases and 6 bases, with 21 bases remaining between them. CDR3 in DNA: TGTGCCAGCAGTCCCCAATCTCTACAAAGGCTCGAGCAGTACTTC. Amino acids: CASSPQSLQRLEQYF. Filled out from reference TRBV7-2 and TRBJ2-7, the complete variable domain reads GAGVSQSPSNKVTEKGKDVELRCDPISGHTALYWYRQSLGQGLEFLIYFQGNSAPDKSGLPSDRFSAERTGGSVSTLTIQRTQQEDSAVYLCASSPQSLQRLEQYFGPGTRLTVT.

J is TRBJ2-7 and V is TRBV30; 8 bases are shared with TRBD1. V lost 6 bases and J lost 3; bases outside the gene matches: 7. This CDR3 contains 13 residues. CDR1 GTSNPN and CDR2 SVGIG come from the germline V gene (reference sequence). CDR3 region: CACHEGTGYEQYF. The CDR3 DNA is TGTGCCTGCCACGAGGGGACAGGCTACGAGCAGTACTTC.

The CDR3 DNA follows: TGTGCCAGCAGCGTAGATGCGAGGCGGAAAGAGACCCAGTACTTC. This codes for CASSVDARRKETQYF. The rearrangement links TRBV9 to TRBJ2-5, with no clear D. The CDR3 has 15 amino acids. V dropped 0 bases and J dropped 3 bases, with 12 bases sitting between them. Germline CDR1 and CDR2: SGDLS and YYNGEE.

The chain uses TRBV9 and TRBJ2-4; D perhaps matches TRBD1 (6 bases). CDR1 is SGDLS, CDR2 YYNGEE, per germline. With 2 bases removed from V and 9 bases from J, the gap between germline ends came to 15 bases. This CDR3 is 14 amino acids long. DNA for the CDR3: TGTGCCAGCAGCGTCGATCCGGGACAAGGCATTCAGTACTTC. This encodes CASSVDPGQGIQYF.

The chain carries TRBV10-3 and TRBJ2-5, with TRBD2 as a possible D gene (7 bases). The length of the CDR3 is 14 residues. The V end was cut by 6 bases, the J end by 5 bases, with 16 bases between. Per the germline V gene, CDR1 is ENHRY and CDR2 is SYGVKD. The CDR3 here is CAISQHREGETQYF. CDR3 nucleotide sequence: TGTGCCATCAGCCAACACAGGGAGGGGGAGACCCAGTACTTC.

The V and J genes are TRBV2 and TRBJ2-7, with 7 bases matching TRBD2. V gave up 5 bases and J gave up 4 bases; unmatched junction bases: 11. CDR1 is SNHLY, CDR2 FYNNEI, per germline. CDR3 size: 15 residues. The CDR3, as DNA: TGTGCCAGCAGTTTAAATGGCGGGGGATATTACGAGCAGTACTTC. This sequence encodes CASSLNGGGYYEQYF. Together with reference TRBV2 and TRBJ2-7, the CDR3 gives the full variable domain: EPEVTQTPSHQVTQMGQEVILRCVPISNHLYFYWYRQILGQKVEFLVSFYNNEISEKSEIFDDQFSVERPDGSNFTLKIRSTKLEDSAMYFCASSLNGGGYYEQYFGPGTRLTVT.

This clone was counted only a few times. The V and J genes are TRBV30 and TRBJ1-1; 8 nucleotides match TRBD1. V shed 5 bases and J 8 bases; nucleotides not matched to a gene: 10. The CDR3 is 13 amino acids. Germline CDR1 is GTSNPN and CDR2 is SVGIG (reference sequence). This CDR3 reads CAWVRTGINEAFF. In DNA, the CDR3 is TGTGCCTGGGTTCGGACAGGGATAAACGAAGCTTTCTTT. The whole variable domain, remainder taken from reference TRBV30 and TRBJ1-1, is SQTIHQWPATLVQPVGSPLSLECTVEGTSNPNLYWYRQAAGRGLQLLFYSVGIGQISSEVPQNLSASRPQDRQFILSSKKLLLSDSGFYLCAWVRTGINEAFFGQGTRLTVV.

This chain uses TRBV7-2 with TRBJ2-5; 7 bases map to TRBD1. The germline V gene encodes CDR1 SGHTA and CDR2 FQGNSA. The CDR3 is 15 residues long. J gave up 5 bases and V 1 base, and 7 bases lay outside the gene matches. CDR3 amino acids: CASSLVRSRGETQYF. CDR3 in DNA: TGTGCCAGCAGCTTAGTGCGTTCCAGGGGGGAGACCCAGTACTTC.